Following are 21 T cell receptor beta chains from one sample sequenced in a study of cytomegalovirus exposure and HLA in healthy donors. Assay: immunoSEQ multiplex PCR; the TCRdb copy retains only in-frame clones and omits some. The sample consists of about 130,000 clones, about 87% of them appearing once. The sequenced sample consisted of PBMCs. The receptors originated from a woman aged 25-40 years in good health and CMV-seropositive.

The V and J genes are TRBV6-6 and TRBJ2-7, with D possibly matching TRBD1 (5 bases). Germline loops: CDR1 MNHNY, CDR2 SVGAGI (reference sequence). Trimming stripped 5 bases from V and 6 bases from J, with 20 bases between. The CDR3 runs to 15 residues. The CDR3 nucleotides read TGTGCCAGCAGTAATAACGATTGGGGCGAGGTCGAGCAGTACTTC. The encoded protein is CASSNNDWGEVEQYF.

This chain joins TRBV13 and TRBJ2-7; 11 nucleotides match TRBD2. Germline lookup yields CDR1 PRHDT and CDR2 FYEKMQ (reference sequence). J gave up 7 bases and V 6 bases, and 11 bases lay outside the gene matches. The CDR3 length is 15 residues. The DNA for the CDR3 is TGTGCCAGCAGTTCTCTAGCGGGAGGCCACTTGGAGCAGTACTTC. It specifies CASSSLAGGHLEQYF.

V is TRBV2 and J is TRBJ1-5, with a possible D match to TRBD1 (6 bases). CDR1 SNHLY and CDR2 FYNNEI come from the germline V gene. The CDR3 spans 12 residues. V gave up 7 bases and J gave up 7 bases, with 11 bases separating them. The CDR3 is CASNRVGQPQHF. DNA for the CDR3: TGTGCCAGCAACAGGGTGGGGCAGCCCCAGCATTTT. The full variable domain, rest sourced from reference TRBV2 and TRBJ1-5, is EPEVTQTPSHQVTQMGQEVILRCVPISNHLYFYWYRQILGQKVEFLVSFYNNEISEKSEIFDDQFSVERPDGSNFTLKIRSTKLEDSAMYFCASNRVGQPQHFGDGTRLSIL.

This clone was recorded a few times. This rearrangement joins TRBV29-1 to TRBJ2-7, with 7 bases fitting TRBD1. This CDR3 contains 16 residues. CDR1 SQVTM and CDR2 ANQGSEA come from the germline V gene. The junction had 15 bases not matched to a gene; V was cut back by 5 bases and J by 2 bases. CDR3 region: CSVRGGTDRAAYEQYF. In nucleotides, the CDR3 is TGCAGCGTTCGGGGTGGGACCGACAGGGCCGCCTACGAGCAGTACTTC.

This chain uses TRBV7-6 with TRBJ2-1; TRBD2 aligns across 7 bases. Germline CDR1 reads SGHVS; CDR2 reads FNYEAQ. This CDR3 has 16 residues. V lost 0 bases to trimming and J lost 5 bases; unmatched junction nucleotides: 7. The CDR3 is CASSLATSEPNNEQFF. The CDR3, as DNA: TGTGCCAGCAGCTTAGCCACTAGCGAACCAAACAATGAGCAGTTCTTC.

This chain uses TRBV25-1 with TRBJ1-4; D call uncertain. The ends were cut back, 3 bases at V and 3 bases at J, with 8 bases in the middle. This CDR3 spans 14 amino acids. The germline CDR1 and CDR2 sequences are MGHDK and SYGVNS. CDR3 residues: CASSDGEANEKLFF. CDR3 DNA: TGTGCCAGCAGTGACGGGGAGGCTAATGAAAAACTGTTTTTT.

CDR3: CAIRQGSAYEQYF. The CDR3 DNA sequence: TGTGCCATCAGACAGGGCTCGGCCTACGAGCAGTACTTC. V is TRBV10-3 and J is TRBJ2-7, with D possibly TRBD1 on 6 matching bases. The CDR3 has 13 amino acids. V was clipped by 6 bases and J by 2 bases, with 11 bases between them. Germline loops: CDR1 ENHRY, CDR2 SYGVKD.

The CDR3 sequence is CASSLESSASTDTQYF. CDR3 DNA: TGCGCCAGCAGCTTGGAATCTAGCGCTAGCACAGATACGCAGTATTTT. The chain uses TRBV5-1 and TRBJ2-3; TRBD2 might be the D (6 bases). CDR1 is SGHRS and CDR2 is YFSETQ in the germline V gene. With 0 bases removed from V and 0 bases from J, the gap between germline ends came to 11 bases. This CDR3 is built from 16 residues.

This chain links TRBV18 with TRBJ2-2, with a possible D match to TRBD2 (6 bases). CDR1 is KGHSH and CDR2 is LQKENI in the germline V gene. This CDR3 contains 15 residues. The ends were cut back, 3 bases at V and 2 bases at J, with 10 bases in the middle. CDR3 nucleotide sequence: TGTGCCAGCTCACCCGGGACTTTTAACACCGGGGAGCTGTTTTTT. Its protein product is CASSPGTFNTGELFF.

This chain links TRBV7-2 with TRBJ1-3; tentative D call: TRBD1 (5 bases). V lost 5 bases to trimming and J lost 0 bases, with 11 bases between them. The CDR3 consists of 15 residues. Germline CDR1 and CDR2: SGHTA and FQGNSA. CDR3 DNA sequence: TGTGCCAGCAGCCGACGGGGGGGCTCTGGAAACACCATATATTTT. Translation gives CASSRRGGSGNTIYF. Looking up the rest from reference TRBV7-2 and TRBJ1-3 gives the full variable domain: GAGVSQSPSNKVTEKGKDVELRCDPISGHTALYWYRQSLGQGLEFLIYFQGNSAPDKSGLPSDRFSAERTGGSVSTLTIQRTQQEDSAVYLCASSRRGGSGNTIYFGEGSWLTVV.

The chain links TRBV27 to TRBJ2-1; D might be TRBD2 (6 bases). Germline values: CDR1 MNHEY, CDR2 SMNVEV (reference sequence). Trimming shortened V by 1 base and J by 5 bases, and 18 bases separated the two germline ends. The CDR3 runs to 17 residues. The CDR3 sequence: CASSLYREPGLHNEQFF. The CDR3 DNA reads TGTGCCAGCAGTTTATATAGAGAACCGGGACTGCACAATGAGCAGTTCTTC.

This chain uses TRBV5-4 with TRBJ2-7; TRBD2 aligns across 10 bases. The CDR3 spans 16 residues. Per the germline V gene, CDR1 is SGHNT and CDR2 is YYREEE (reference sequence). Unmatched junction bases numbered 6, after V lost 2 bases and J lost 1 base. Here the CDR3 reads CASSFSLAGTSYEQYF. The CDR3 DNA reads TGTGCCAGCAGCTTCTCACTAGCGGGAACTTCCTACGAGCAGTACTTC.

Here the CDR3 reads CASSSGPGQFF. CDR3 DNA sequence: TGTGCCAGCAGCTCCGGACCGGGACAGTTCTTC. The chain joins TRBV11-2 to TRBJ2-1, with TRBD2 as a possible D gene (5 bases). Per germline, CDR1 SGHAT and CDR2 FQNNGV. This CDR3 comprises 11 residues. The V end lost 4 bases, the J end lost 13 bases, and 11 bases lay between the germline ends.

The chain has TRBV7-2 and TRBJ1-6; maybe TRBD1 (5 bases). CDR1 SGHTA and CDR2 FQGNSA come from the germline V gene. The germline V and J ends were trimmed by 2 bases and 12 bases, with 29 bases remaining between them. The CDR3 covers 19 residues. The CDR3 coding sequence is TGTGCCAGCAGCTTATTCCGGTCCCAACCGGGACTTGGGAAGGGACCCCTCCACTTT. Amino acid sequence: CASSLFRSQPGLGKGPLHF.

The rearrangement uses TRBV6-4 and TRBJ2-2; no clear D gene. Trimming took off 0 bases at V and 6 bases at J, with 8 bases between the two ends. This CDR3 has 14 residues. CDR1 is MRHNA, CDR2 SNTAGT, per germline. The CDR3 sequence: CASSDSWLAGELFF. For the CDR3, the DNA is TGTGCCAGCAGTGACTCGTGGCTAGCCGGGGAGCTGTTTTTT.

V and J are TRBV6-6 and TRBJ1-2; weak D call: TRBD1 (6 bases). Germline CDR1 reads MNHNY; CDR2 reads SVGAGI (reference sequence). Trimming removed 5 bases from V and 5 bases from J, with 15 bases in between. The CDR3 consists of 14 residues. CDR3 region: CASSPGTREYGYTF. The CDR3 DNA is TGTGCCAGCAGTCCCGGGACAAGGGAATATGGCTACACCTTC.

CDR3 sequence (DNA): TGTGCCAGCAGTTTCGCGAGCTCTGGAAACACCATATATTTT. It yields the protein CASSFASSGNTIYF. The V gene is TRBV28, the J gene TRBJ1-3; D unclear. V was shortened by 3 bases and J by 0 bases, with 6 bases between the two germline ends. Germline V gene sequence: CDR1 MDHEN, CDR2 SYDVKM. The CDR3 is 14 residues long.

The chain combines TRBV7-8 with TRBJ2-7, with TRBD2 identical over 10 bases. V trimming: 5 bases; J trimming: 4 bases; junction bases outside the gene matches: 8. This CDR3 spans 15 amino acids. Germline loops: CDR1 SGHVS, CDR2 FQNEAQ. CDR3 amino acids: CASSPSSGGSYEQYF. DNA for the CDR3: TGTGCCAGCAGCCCCTCTAGCGGGGGCTCTTACGAGCAGTACTTC.

The genes are TRBV28 and TRBJ2-4; possibly TRBD1 for D (6 bases). This CDR3 is 16 amino acids long. The ends were cut back, 7 bases at V and 3 bases at J, with 19 bases in the middle. CDR1 and CDR2 (germline): MDHEN, SYDVKM. In DNA form, the CDR3 reads TGTGCCAGCATGCACCTAACCGGACAGCTCAAAAACATTCAGTACTTC. It yields the protein CASMHLTGQLKNIQYF. Variable domain in full (rest from reference TRBV28 and TRBJ2-4): DVKVTQSSRYLVKRTGEKVFLECVQDMDHENMFWYRQDPGLGLRLIYFSYDVKMKEKGDIPEGYSVSREKKERFSLILESASTNQTSMYLCASMHLTGQLKNIQYFGAGTRLSVL.

The J gene is TRBJ2-7, the V gene TRBV6-1, with D tentatively TRBD2 (6 bases). CDR1 is MNHNS, CDR2 SASEGT, per germline. The V gene lost 10 bases and the J gene lost 1 base, with 17 bases spanning the gap. The CDR3 runs 14 residues. The CDR3 DNA reads TGTGCCATCCTAAGGGAGGTATCTTCCTACGAGCAGTACTTC. Translation gives CAILREVSSYEQYF.

J is TRBJ2-1 and V is TRBV18; 9 nucleotides align to TRBD2. The CDR3 runs to 14 residues. Germline values: CDR1 KGHSH, CDR2 LQKENI. Germline trimming cut 3 bases from V and 10 bases from J; bases unmatched to any gene: 7. CDR3 sequence reads: CASSPNSGGNEQFF. CDR3 nucleotides: TGTGCCAGCTCACCTAATAGCGGGGGAAACGAGCAGTTCTTC. Complete variable domain (other parts from reference TRBV18 and TRBJ2-1): NAGVMQNPRHLVRRRGQEARLRCSPMKGHSHVYWYRQLPEEGLKFMVYLQKENIIDESGMPKERFSAEFPKEGPSILRIQQVVRGDSAAYFCASSPNSGGNEQFFGPGTRLTVL.